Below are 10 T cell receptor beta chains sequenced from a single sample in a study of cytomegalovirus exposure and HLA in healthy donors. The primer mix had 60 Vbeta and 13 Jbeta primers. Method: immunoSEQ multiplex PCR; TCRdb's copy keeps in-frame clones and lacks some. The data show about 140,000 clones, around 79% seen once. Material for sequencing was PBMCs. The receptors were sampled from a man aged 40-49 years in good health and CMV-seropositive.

In nucleotides, the CDR3 is TGTGCCAGCAGTTTAAAAGGGGCCGAATATAGCAATCAGCCCCAGCATTTT. The encoded protein is CASSLKGAEYSNQPQHF. The chain couples TRBV28 to TRBJ1-5, with D possibly TRBD1 on 5 matching bases. CDR3 size: 17 residues. Germline CDR1 reads MDHEN; CDR2 reads SYDVKM. V dropped 2 bases and J dropped 0 bases, with 14 bases sitting between them.

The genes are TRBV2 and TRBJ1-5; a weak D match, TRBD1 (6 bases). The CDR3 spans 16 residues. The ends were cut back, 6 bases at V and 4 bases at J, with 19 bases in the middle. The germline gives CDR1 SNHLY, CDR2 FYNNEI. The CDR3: CASRATQRQANQPQHF. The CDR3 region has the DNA TGTGCCAGCAGGGCGACCCAGCGACAGGCTAATCAGCCCCAGCATTTT.

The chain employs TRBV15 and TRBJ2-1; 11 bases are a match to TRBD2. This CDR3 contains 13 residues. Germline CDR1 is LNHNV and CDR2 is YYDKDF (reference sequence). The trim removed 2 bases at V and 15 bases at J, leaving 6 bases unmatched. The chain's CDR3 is CATSRNRLAGRFF. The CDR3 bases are TGTGCCACCAGCAGAAATCGACTAGCGGGACGGTTCTTC.

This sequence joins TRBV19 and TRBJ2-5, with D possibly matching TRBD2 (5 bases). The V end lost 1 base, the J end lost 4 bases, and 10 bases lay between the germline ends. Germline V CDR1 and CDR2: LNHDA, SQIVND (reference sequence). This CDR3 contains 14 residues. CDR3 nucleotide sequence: TGTGCCAGTAGTATAGGTGGAGGTGGAGAGACCCAGTACTTC. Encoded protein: CASSIGGGGETQYF.

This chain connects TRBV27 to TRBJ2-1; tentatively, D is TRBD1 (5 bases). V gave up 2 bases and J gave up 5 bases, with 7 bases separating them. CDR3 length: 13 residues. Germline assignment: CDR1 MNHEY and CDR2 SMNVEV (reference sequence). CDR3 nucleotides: TGTGCCAGCAGTTTAGGACATAACAATGAGCAGTTCTTC. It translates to CASSLGHNNEQFF.

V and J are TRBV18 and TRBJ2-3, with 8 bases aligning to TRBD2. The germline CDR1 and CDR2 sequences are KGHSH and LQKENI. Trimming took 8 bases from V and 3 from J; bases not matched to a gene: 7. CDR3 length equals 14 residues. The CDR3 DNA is TGTGCCAGCCGCCAGCGGGAGAATACAGATACGCAGTATTTT. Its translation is CASRQRENTDTQYF.

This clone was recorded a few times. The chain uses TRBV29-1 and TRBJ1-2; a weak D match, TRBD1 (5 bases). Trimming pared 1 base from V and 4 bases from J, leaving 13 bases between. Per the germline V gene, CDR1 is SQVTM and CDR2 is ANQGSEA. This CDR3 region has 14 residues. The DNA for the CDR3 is TGCAGCGTTGAAGCAGGGCCGGGTTCCTATGGCTACACCTTC. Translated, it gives CSVEAGPGSYGYTF.

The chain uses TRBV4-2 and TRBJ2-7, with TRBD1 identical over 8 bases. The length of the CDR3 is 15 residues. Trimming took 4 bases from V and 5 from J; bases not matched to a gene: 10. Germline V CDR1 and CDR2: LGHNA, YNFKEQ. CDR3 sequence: CASSPGQGTKDEQYF. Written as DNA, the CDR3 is TGTGCCAGCAGCCCCGGACAGGGAACGAAGGACGAGCAGTACTTC.

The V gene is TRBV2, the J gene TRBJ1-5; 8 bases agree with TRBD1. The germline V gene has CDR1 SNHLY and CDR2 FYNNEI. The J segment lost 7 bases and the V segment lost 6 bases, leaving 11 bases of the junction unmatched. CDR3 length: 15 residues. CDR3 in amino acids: CASRDGQGNPQPQHF. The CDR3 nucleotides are TGTGCCAGCAGGGATGGACAGGGTAACCCCCAGCCCCAGCATTTT.

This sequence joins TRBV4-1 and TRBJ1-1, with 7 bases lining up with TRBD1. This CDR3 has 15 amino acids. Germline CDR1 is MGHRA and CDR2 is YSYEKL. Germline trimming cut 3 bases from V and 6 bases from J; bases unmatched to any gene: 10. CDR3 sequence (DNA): TGCGCCAGCAGCCAGTTACAGGGGAAGATAGCTGAAGCTTTCTTT. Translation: CASSQLQGKIAEAFF.